This section outlines one TCR beta chain sequence together with its context. Its antigen is unidentified. The ends lost 8 bases at V and 3 bases at J; junction bases unmatched: 9. The length of the CDR3 is 15 residues. Germline V lookup: CDR1 MNHEY, CDR2 SMNVEV (reference sequence). These data originate in a study of shared clonotypes between healthy human individuals. Study overall: Used for every donor were three CD4 naive, three CD4 memory, two CD8 naive and one CD8 memory plate. Findings and limits, study-wide: Non-shared clonotypes were found to have lower generation probabilities than the clonotypes that were shared by all four of the sorted-subset donors. Memory subsets generally showed smaller estimated richness than naive subsets did.

CD4+ cell separation produced CD45RA+ naive and CD45RA-negative memory subsets. Some clones are missing from TCRdb's copy, which holds only in-frame ones; the method was immunoSEQ multiplex PCR. The sample includes 2 million to 2.5 million clones, approximately 95% of them seen just once. The clonotype comes from a young man in good health. Some clones in this sample may be carry-over from other donors' samples. The rearrangement joins TRBV27 to TRBJ2-7; 11 bases fit TRBD2. Sequencing input: naive CD4+ T cells from PBMCs. Subset in this sample: CD45RA+ positively selected. As DNA, the CDR3 is TGTGCCAGCCGATCTAGCGGGAGGTTCGTCTACGAGCAGTACTTC. Translated, it gives CASRSSGRFVYEQYF.